This T cell receptor beta chain was sequenced for a study of shared clonotypes between healthy human individuals. About the research overall: Donors had three CD4 naive, three CD4 memory, two CD8 naive and one CD8 memory plate apiece. Study results and limitations: Naive CD4 clonotype sharing across a few donors was about 5%. The study found lower generation probabilities in non-shared clonotypes than in those shared by all four donors.

As concerns this clone: No antigen is known for it.

In germline, CDR1 is SGHRS, CDR2 YFSETQ. CDR3 size: 16 residues. Trimming cost V 0 bases and J 0 bases, with 10 bases left between them. The authors loaded roughly 200 ng DNA, around 32,000 T cell genomes, into sorted-subset replicate PCRs. This table comes from immunoSEQ multiplex PCR, and its TCRdb copy is limited to in-frame clones, with some not included. Of hundreds of thousands of clones listed, 90% to 97% are singletons. Material: naive CD4+ T cells sorted from blood. Subset specified: CD45RA+ positively selected. This chain joins TRBV5-1 and TRBJ1-3; D is unclear. This TCR came from a woman in her 30s in good health. The CDR3 is CASSLDPLYSGNTIYF. The CDR3 DNA reads as TGCGCCAGCAGCTTGGATCCCCTGTACTCTGGAAACACCATATATTTT.